Listed here is a single T cell receptor beta chain. The antigen remains unidentified. This CDR3 has 14 amino acids. The germline CDR1 and CDR2 sequences are MNHEY and SVGAGI. V shed 2 bases and J shed 1 base, with 7 bases lying between them. The Oncomine TCR Beta short-read assay was applied to DNA of cultured CD4+ T cells. The genomic DNA was obtained from cultured CD4+ T cells by extraction with the QIAamp micro DNA kit. MiXCR was run by TCRdb on the PCR reads, yielding one entry per CDR3 protein. The sample yields approximately 12,000 distinct CDR3 sequences, 35% to 45% seen once. As to treatment: approximately 9-day PBMC culture with coronavirus spike peptide pools or control peptides (ViraFEST assay). By negative selection, CD4+ T cells were isolated once culture had run for nine to ten days. This sample was taken from a study of vaccination and CD4 T cells after COVID-19. Background on the study: Control cultures were supplied with a CEFX pool, an HIV-1 Nef pool, or no peptide at all. Study-level results: Among reactive clones from convalescent patients, a median around 84% appeared only post-vaccination.

The source is a human donor with COVID-19. The chain carries TRBV6-5 and TRBJ2-3; no clear D. Source material: cultured CD4+ T cells from blood. As DNA, the CDR3 is TGTGCCAGCAGTTACATCTGGGGCACAGATACGCAGTATTTT. Its protein is CASSYIWGTDTQYF.